A selection of T cell receptor beta chains follows, all from one sample in a study of OX40 agonist ivuxolimab in advanced cancers. TCRdb's table, derived via immunoSEQ multiplex PCR, lists solely in-frame clones and lacks some. The sample has 40,000 or so clones; 82% are singletons. The starting material was CD4+ or CD8+ T cells sorted from blood, obtained in a trial of the OX40 agonist ivuxolimab. The source of these receptors is an adult with an advanced solid tumor such as melanoma, head and neck, liver or kidney cancer. Both conserved end residues are trimmed from each CDR3. A D gene is named only where the DNA matches it firmly.

TRBV10-3 | . | AIRGGGDNEKLF
TRBV5-1 | . | ASKRGEGTEAF
TRBV2 | TRBD2 | ASSEISGSIDEQF
TRBV5-1 | TRBD1 | ASSLDTGGGGELF
TRBV25-1 | TRBD1 | ASSATGVNTEAF
TRBV7-6 | TRBD1 | ASSLRAGQGEEKLF
TRBV10-3 | . | AISEVAVHTDTQY
TRBV7-6 | . | ASSLGRSSGNTIY
TRBV5-1 | . | ASSLESTGGNTIY
TRBV28 | . | ASSPRTFADTQY
TRBV19 | . | ASSIGGNEKLF
TRBV5-5 | . | ASSLIIAKNIQY
TRBV12-5 | . | ASGSGAWQSHEQF
TRBV4-2 | TRBD2 | ASSPAPLAGLAKNIQY
TRBV5-6 | . | ASSLGNSGNTIY
TRBV7-2 | TRBD1 | ASSSSELGQGARGGELF
TRBV5-1 | TRBD1 | ASSLGQGDDTQY
TRBV19 | . | ATSEGSYEQY
TRBV30 | TRBD1 | AWSRPRGRTEAF
TRBV5-1 | TRBD1 | ASGDRSTDTQY
TRBV11-2 | TRBD1 | ASSSGTGAFNTEAF
TRBV28 | TRBD2 | ASSLYGTSGSNEQF
TRBV7-6 | TRBD1 | ASSPPGQGFEQF
TRBV19 | . | ASSPGGPNTEAF
TRBV18 | . | ASWTSGGTTDTQY
TRBV5-4 | TRBD2 | ASGREGTGLGQF
TRBV7-9 | TRBD2 | ASSSWTSGNEQY
TRBV5-6 | TRBD1 | ASSVAAGTVSYEQY
TRBV25-1 | . | ASSEGGVVYNEQF
TRBV5-6 | TRBD1 | ASSPVAQGAYLLDYGYT
TRBV2 | . | ASSEQGGRSNQPQH
TRBV30 | . | AWGFARGGNEQY
TRBV5-6 | . | ASSLGRFSYEQY
TRBV11-2 | . | ASSPLSEQF
TRBV23-1 | TRBD1 | ASSRQHRGLAGYT
TRBV7-2 | . | ASSWTINQPQH